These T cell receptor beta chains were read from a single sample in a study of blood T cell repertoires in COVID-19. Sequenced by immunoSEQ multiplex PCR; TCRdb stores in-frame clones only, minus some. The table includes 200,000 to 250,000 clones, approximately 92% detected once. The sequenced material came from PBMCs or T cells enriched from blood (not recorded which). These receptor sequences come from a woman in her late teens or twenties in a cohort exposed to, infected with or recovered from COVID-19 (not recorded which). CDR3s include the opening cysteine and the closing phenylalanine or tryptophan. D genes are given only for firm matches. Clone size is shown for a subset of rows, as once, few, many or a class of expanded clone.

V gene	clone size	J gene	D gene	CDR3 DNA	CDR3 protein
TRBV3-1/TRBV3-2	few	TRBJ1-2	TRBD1	TGTGCCAGCAGCCAACAGACAGGGGGCTATGGCTACACCTTC	CASSQQTGGYGYTF
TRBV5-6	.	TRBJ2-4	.	TGTGCCAGCAGCTTTTCCAGTGATGAAAACATTCAGTACTTC	CASSFSSDENIQYF
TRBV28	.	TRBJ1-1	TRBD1	TGTGCCAGCAGCAGACAGGGGGTTAGCACTGAAGCTTTCTTT	CASSRQGVSTEAFF
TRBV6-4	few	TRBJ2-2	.	TGTGCCAGCAGTGGGCTATCGGGCGGGGAGCTGTTTTTT	CASSGLSGGELFF
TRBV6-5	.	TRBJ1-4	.	TGTGCCAGCAGTTATGGATCAGGGGCGGATGAAAAACTGTTTTTT	CASSYGSGADEKLFF
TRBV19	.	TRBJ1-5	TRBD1	TGTGCCAGTAGTACGGGAACAGGGGGCAATCAGCCCCAGCATTTT	CASSTGTGGNQPQHF
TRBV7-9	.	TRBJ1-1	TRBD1	TGTGCCAGCAGCACACAGGGGAGCACTGAAGCTTTCTTT	CASSTQGSTEAFF
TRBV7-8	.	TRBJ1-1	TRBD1	TGTGCCAGCAGCCTTCTACAGGGGGAGAACACTGAAGCTTTCTTT	CASSLLQGENTEAFF
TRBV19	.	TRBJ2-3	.	TGTGCCAGTAGTATAGATCAGGATACGCAGTATTTT	CASSIDQDTQYF
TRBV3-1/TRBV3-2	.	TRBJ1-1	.	TGTGCCAGCAGCCCCATAGGCGGGAACACTGAAGCTTTCTTT	CASSPIGGNTEAFF
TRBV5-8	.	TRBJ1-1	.	TGTGCCAGCAGCAGGGGCGGGGGGCTCACTGAAGCTTTCTTT	CASSRGGGLTEAFF
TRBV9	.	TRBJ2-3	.	TGTGCCAGCAGCGTAAGTAAGCGTTTT	CASSVSKRF
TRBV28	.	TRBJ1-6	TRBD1	TGTGCCAGCACCCAGGGGGGACGGAATAATTCACCCCTCCACTTT	CASTQGGRNNSPLHF
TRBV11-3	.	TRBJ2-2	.	TGTGCCAGCAGCGGGAGAAACACCGGGGAGCTGTTTTTT	CASSGRNTGELFF
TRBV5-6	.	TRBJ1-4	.	TGTGCCAGCAGCTGGTCAGGGGCCACCCATGAAAAACTGTTTTTT	CASSWSGATHEKLFF
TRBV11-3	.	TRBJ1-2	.	TGTGCCAGCAGCTCTACAGGGTGGGGAAACTATGGCTACACCTTC	CASSSTGWGNYGYTF
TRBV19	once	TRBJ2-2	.	TGTGCCAGTAGTATAGATCTTCCCACTAGGCCCCAGGGGACCGGGGAGCTGTTTTTT	CASSIDLPTRPQGTGELFF
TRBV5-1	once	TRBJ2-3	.	TGCGCCAGCAGGGCGGAAAGCACAGATACGCAGTATTTT	CASRAESTDTQYF
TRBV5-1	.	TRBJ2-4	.	TGCGCCAGCAGCAACCCCGACAGGGCCAAAAACATTCAGTACTTC	CASSNPDRAKNIQYF
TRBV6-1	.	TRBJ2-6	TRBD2	TGTGCCAGCAGGGAACCGGGACTAGCGGCCTCTGGGGCCAACGTCCTGACTTTC	CASREPGLAASGANVLTF
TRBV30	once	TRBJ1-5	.	TGTGCCTGGAGTGCCGACAGGAGCGGCAATCAGCCCCAGCATTTT	CAWSADRSGNQPQHF
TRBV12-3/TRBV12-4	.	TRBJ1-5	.	TGTGCCAGCTGTAAAGGGGGGGGACAGCCCCAGCATTTT	CASCKGGGQPQHF
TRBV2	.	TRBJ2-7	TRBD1	TGTGCCAGCAGTAAACAGGGGTACGAGCAGTACTTC	CASSKQGYEQYF
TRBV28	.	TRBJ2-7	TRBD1	TGTGCCAGCATGAGACAGGGACGCTCAAACCGCGAGCAGTACTTC	CASMRQGRSNREQYF
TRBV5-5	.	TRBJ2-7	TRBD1	TGTGCCAGCAGCTGGACAGGGGCCCACGAGCAGTACTTC	CASSWTGAHEQYF
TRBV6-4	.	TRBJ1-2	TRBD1	TGTGCCAGCAGTGACACCTGGGGGGACAGGGATCTGTATGGCTACACCTTC	CASSDTWGDRDLYGYTF
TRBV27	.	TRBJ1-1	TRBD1	TGTGCCAGCATCTCTAAGGGGGCGTTGGCTTTCTTT	CASISKGALAFF
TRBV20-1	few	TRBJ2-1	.	TGCAGTGCTAGTTCGGCGGATGAGGGCTCCTACAATGAGCAGTTCTTC	CSASSADEGSYNEQFF
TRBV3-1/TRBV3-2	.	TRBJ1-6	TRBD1	TGTGCCAGCAGCCAAGACGGACAGGGTGGTAATTCACCCCTCCACTTT	CASSQDGQGGNSPLHF
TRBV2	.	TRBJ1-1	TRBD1	TGTGCCAGCAGCCGACAGGGGGCTGGCACTGAAGCTTTCTTT	CASSRQGAGTEAFF
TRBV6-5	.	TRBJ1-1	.	TGTGCCAGCACCAAGGGGGACCGCAACACTGAAGCTTTCTTT	CASTKGDRNTEAFF
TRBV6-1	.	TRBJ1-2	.	TGTGCCAGCAGTGTTGACTTCCACTATGGCTACACCTTC	CASSVDFHYGYTF
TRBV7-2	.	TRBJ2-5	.	TGTGCCAGCAGCCCAGGGGGGCGGCAAGAGACCCAGTACTTC	CASSPGGRQETQYF
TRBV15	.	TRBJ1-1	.	TGTGCCACCAGCAGAGACAGAATGAACACTGAAGCTTTCTTT	CATSRDRMNTEAFF
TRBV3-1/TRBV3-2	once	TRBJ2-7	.	TGTGCCAGCTCGGGAGAGGGTTCCTACGAGCAGTACTTC	CASSGEGSYEQYF
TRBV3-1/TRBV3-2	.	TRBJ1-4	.	TGTGCCAGCAGCCAAGAGGAGAAAAAACTGTTTTTT	CASSQEEKKLFF
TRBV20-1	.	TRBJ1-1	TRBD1	TGCAGTCCAGGGGGCACTGAAGCTTTCTTT	CSPGGTEAFF
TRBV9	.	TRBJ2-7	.	TGTGCCAGCAGCGTAGGCGGGGGCCTCACCTACGAGCAGTACTTC	CASSVGGGLTYEQYF